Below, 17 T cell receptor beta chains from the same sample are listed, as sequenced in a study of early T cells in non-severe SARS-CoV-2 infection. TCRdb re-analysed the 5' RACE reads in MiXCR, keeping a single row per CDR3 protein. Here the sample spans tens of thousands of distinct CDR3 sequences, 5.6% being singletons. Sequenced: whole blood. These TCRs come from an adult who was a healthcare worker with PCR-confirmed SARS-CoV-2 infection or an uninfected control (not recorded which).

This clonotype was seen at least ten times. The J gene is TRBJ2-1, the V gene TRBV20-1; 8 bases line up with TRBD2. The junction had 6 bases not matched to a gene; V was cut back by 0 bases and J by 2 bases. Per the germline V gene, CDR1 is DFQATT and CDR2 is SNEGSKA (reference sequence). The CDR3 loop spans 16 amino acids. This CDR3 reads CSARDPTSGAYNEQFF. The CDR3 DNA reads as TGCAGTGCTAGAGACCCAACTAGCGGAGCCTACAATGAGCAGTTCTTC.

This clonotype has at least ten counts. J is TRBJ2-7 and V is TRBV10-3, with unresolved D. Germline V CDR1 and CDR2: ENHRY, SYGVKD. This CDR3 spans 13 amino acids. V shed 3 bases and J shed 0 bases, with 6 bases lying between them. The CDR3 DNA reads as TGTGCCATCAGTGACTCGGTCTCCTACGAGCAGTACTTC. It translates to CAISDSVSYEQYF.

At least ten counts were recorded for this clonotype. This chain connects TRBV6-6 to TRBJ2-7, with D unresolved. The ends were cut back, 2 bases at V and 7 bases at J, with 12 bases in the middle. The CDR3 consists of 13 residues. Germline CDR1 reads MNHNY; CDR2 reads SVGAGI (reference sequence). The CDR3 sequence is CASSYGPDPEQYF. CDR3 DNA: TGTGCCAGCAGTTACGGTCCCGATCCGGAGCAGTACTTC.

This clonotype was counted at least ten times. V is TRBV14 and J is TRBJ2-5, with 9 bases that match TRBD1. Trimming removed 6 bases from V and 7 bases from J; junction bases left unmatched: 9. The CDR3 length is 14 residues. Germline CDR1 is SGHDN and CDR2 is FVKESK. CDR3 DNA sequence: TGTGCCAGCAGTCCACCGGGACAGGGAAGGACCCAGTACTTC. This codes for CASSPPGQGRTQYF.

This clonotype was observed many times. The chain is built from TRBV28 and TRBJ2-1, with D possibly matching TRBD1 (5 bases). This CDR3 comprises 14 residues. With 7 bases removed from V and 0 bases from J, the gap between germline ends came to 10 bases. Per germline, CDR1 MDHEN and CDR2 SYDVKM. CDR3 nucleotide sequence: TGTGCCAGCAAAGGGGAAATCTCCTACAATGAGCAGTTCTTC. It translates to CASKGEISYNEQFF. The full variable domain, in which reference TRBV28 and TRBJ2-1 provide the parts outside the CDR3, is DVKVTQSSRYLVKRTGEKVFLECVQDMDHENMFWYRQDPGLGLRLIYFSYDVKMKEKGDIPEGYSVSREKKERFSLILESASTNQTSMYLCASKGEISYNEQFFGPGTRLTVL.

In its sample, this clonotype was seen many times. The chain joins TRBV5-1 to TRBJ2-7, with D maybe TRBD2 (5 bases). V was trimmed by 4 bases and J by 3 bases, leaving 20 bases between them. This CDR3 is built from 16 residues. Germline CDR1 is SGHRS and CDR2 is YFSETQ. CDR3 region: CASSPDSPVVGYEQYF. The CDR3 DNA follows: TGCGCCAGCAGCCCGGACTCCCCGGTAGTAGGCTACGAGCAGTACTTC. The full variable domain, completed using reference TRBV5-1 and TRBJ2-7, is KAGVTQTPRYLIKTRGQQVTLSCSPISGHRSVSWYQQTPGQGLQFLFEYFSETQRNKGNFPGRFSGRQFSNSRSEMNVSTLELGDSALYLCASSPDSPVVGYEQYFGPGTRLTVT.

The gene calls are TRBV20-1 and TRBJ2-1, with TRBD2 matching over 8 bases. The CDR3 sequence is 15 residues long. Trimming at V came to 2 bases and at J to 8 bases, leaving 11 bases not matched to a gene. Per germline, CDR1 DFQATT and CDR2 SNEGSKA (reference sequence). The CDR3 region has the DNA TGCAGTGCTAGACAACAAAGCGGGGGAGTATATGAGCAGTTCTTC. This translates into CSARQQSGGVYEQFF.

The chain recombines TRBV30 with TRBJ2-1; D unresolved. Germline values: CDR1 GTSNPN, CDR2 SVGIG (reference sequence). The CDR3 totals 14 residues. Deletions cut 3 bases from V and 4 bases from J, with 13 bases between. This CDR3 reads CAWRVGGIYNEQFF. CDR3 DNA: TGTGCCTGGAGGGTAGGCGGAATTTACAATGAGCAGTTCTTC.

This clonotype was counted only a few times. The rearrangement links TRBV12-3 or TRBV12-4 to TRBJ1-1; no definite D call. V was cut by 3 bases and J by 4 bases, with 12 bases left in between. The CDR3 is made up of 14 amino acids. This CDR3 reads CASSLQQFGTEAFF. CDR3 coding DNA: TGTGCCAGCAGTTTGCAGCAGTTTGGCACTGAAGCTTTCTTT.

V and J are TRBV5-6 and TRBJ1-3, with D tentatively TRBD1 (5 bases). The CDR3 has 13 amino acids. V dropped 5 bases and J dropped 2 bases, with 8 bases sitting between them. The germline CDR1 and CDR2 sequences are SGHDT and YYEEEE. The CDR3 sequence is CASSWDPGNTIYF. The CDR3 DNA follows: TGTGCCAGCAGTTGGGACCCTGGAAACACCATATATTTT.

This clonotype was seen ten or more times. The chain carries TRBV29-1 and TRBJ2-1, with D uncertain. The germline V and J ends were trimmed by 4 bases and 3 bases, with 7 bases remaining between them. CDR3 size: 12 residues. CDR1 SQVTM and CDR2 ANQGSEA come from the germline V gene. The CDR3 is CSVGGFYNEQFF. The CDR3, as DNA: TGCAGCGTTGGTGGGTTCTACAATGAGCAGTTCTTC.

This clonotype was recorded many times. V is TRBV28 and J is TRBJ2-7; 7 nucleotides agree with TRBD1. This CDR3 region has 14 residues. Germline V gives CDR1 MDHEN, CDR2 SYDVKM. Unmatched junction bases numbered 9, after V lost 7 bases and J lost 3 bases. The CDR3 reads CASKASGQSYEQYF. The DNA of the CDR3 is TGTGCCAGCAAGGCGTCGGGACAGAGCTACGAGCAGTACTTC.

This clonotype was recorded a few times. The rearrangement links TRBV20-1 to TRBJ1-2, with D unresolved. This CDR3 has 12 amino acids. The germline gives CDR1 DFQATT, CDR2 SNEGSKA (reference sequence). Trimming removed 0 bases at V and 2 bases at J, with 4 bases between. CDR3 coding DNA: TGCAGTGCTAGAGAAGTAAACTATGGCTACACCTTC. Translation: CSAREVNYGYTF.

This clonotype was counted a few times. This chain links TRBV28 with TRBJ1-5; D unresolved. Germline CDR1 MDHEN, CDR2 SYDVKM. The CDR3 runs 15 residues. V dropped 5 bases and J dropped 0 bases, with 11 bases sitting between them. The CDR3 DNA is TGTGCCAGCAGTCCCGGGGAGCATAGCAATCAGCCCCAGCATTTT. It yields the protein CASSPGEHSNQPQHF.

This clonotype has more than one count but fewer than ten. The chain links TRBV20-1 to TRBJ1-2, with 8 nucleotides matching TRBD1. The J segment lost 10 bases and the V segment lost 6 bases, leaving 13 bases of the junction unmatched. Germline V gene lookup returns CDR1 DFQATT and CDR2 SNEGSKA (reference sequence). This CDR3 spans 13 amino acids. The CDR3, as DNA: TGCAGTGCCCAGGGACAGGACCGGCTGGACTACACCTTC. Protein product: CSAQGQDRLDYTF.

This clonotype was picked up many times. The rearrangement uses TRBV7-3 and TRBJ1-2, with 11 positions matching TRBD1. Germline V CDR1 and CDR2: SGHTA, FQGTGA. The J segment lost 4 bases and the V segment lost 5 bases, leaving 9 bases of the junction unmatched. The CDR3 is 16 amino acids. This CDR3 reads CASSPTPGQGVYGYTF. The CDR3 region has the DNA TGTGCCAGCAGCCCTACTCCGGGACAGGGGGTCTATGGCTACACCTTC.

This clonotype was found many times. The CDR3 nucleotides read TGTGCCAGCAGCTTCAACACCGGGGAGCTGTTTTTT. This gives the protein CASSFNTGELFF. J is TRBJ2-2 and V is TRBV7-9, with no clear D. Trimming left V 3 bases short and J 2 bases short, with 1 base between. This CDR3 has 12 amino acids. Germline loops: CDR1 SEHNR, CDR2 FQNEAQ (reference sequence).